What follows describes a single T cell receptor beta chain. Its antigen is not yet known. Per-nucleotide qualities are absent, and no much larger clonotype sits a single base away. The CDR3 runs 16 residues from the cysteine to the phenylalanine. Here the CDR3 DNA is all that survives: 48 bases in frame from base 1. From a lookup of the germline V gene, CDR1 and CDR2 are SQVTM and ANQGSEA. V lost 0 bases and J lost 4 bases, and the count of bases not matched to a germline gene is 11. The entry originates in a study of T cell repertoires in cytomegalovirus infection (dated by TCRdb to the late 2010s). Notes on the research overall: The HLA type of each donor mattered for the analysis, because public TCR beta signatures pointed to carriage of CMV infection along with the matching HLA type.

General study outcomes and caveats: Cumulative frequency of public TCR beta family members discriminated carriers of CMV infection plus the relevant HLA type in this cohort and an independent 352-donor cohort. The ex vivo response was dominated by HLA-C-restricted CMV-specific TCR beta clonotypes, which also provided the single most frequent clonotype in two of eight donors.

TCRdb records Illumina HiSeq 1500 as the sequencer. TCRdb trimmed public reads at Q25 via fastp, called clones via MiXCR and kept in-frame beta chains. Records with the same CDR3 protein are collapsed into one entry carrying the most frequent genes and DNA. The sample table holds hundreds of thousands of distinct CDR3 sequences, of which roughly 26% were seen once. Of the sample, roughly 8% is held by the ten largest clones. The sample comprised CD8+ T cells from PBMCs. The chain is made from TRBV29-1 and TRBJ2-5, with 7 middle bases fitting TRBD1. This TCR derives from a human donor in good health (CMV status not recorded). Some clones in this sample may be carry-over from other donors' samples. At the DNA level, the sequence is TGCAGCGTTGAAGATAGAGCGAGGGGGCCCCCAGAGACCCAGTACTTC. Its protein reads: CSVEDRARGPPETQYF. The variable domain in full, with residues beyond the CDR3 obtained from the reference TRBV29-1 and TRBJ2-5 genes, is SAVISQKPSRDICQRGTSLTIQCQVDSQVTMMFWYRQQPGQSLTLIATANQGSEATYESGFVIDKFPISRPNLTFSTLTVSNMSPEDSSIYLCSVEDRARGPPETQYFGPGTRLLVL.